This TCR beta chain was obtained from a study of cytomegalovirus exposure and HLA in healthy donors (dated by TCRdb to 2015 to 2018). At the level of the whole study: In an earlier analysis of 587 of the donors, 250 to 350 Gb of sequence data and just under 120 million unique TCR beta sequences from 150 million to 200 million T cells were reported. Every repertoire in the discovery cohort had been generated on one and the same sequencing platform. Among some 400 genotyped donors of the cohort, an average of approximately 240,000 unique TCR beta nucleotide sequences was sequenced per donor, of which approximately 18% were non-productive. The T cell repertoires of roughly 660 subjects were profiled by immunosequencing and related to cytomegalovirus serostatus. The study was designed to test whether signatures of past pathogen exposure could be identified by cataloging public T cell receptors. Several DR-DQ haplotypes were treated as single units for association and clustering because of strong linkage in the cohort. The genetic ancestry cluster associated with self-reported Caucasian donors included 81% of the 398 genotyped donors. High-throughput TCR immunosequencing, statistical association of individual TCRs with disease status, and machine learning were combined to predict cytomegalovirus infection status. Along with the roughly 670-subject first cohort, a separate validation cohort of over a hundred different subjects was used. In an earlier analysis of more than 550 of the donors, high-throughput TCR beta sequencing was used to judge whether each TCR beta V gene segment behaved as functional or pseudogenic. In a later genetic analysis, genome-wide SNP genotypes for about three fifths of the roughly 670 donors were used, and that subset was treated as a discovery cohort. The number of typed donors differed by locus: about 629-640 for A, B, C, DRB1 and DQB1; 500 to 550 for DQA1; 600 to 610 for DPA1; and roughly 490 for DPB1. Class I and class II HLA loci were covered by the typing at four-digit resolution. Donor age, sex, ethnicity and CMV serostatus were collected together with the repertoire data. The later analysis used no new phenotypic data to find candidate immune exposures, relying instead on TCR beta sequences and their occurrence across donors. Approximately 300 gigabases of sequencing data and around 90 million unique TCR sequences made up an early release that covered fewer than 650 HLA-typed donors. In a later analysis, previously published TCR beta repertoires from about 670 donors were re-analyzed and high-resolution HLA genotyping was added so that TCR occurrence patterns could be studied. Broader findings and caveats from the paper: Most TCR sequences were seen in very few donors, while some public TCRs were found in many individuals. The presence/absence analyses assumed that sequencing depth was roughly uniform across donors, and that assumption may not be true. It was suggested by the authors that the approach could potentially be generalized to other disease states and immunological phenotypes. In this cohort, only TCR beta chains were sequenced, and detectable features were limited by the absence of alpha or paired-chain data. Immune exposure information for the cohort was limited to CMV serostatus. Correlated functional status among segregating V segments might be attributable to linkage disequilibrium, but an unknown experimental factor could not be ruled out. According to a later analysis, most CMV-associated TCR beta chains appeared to be HLA-restricted, and the HLA associations seemed to be driven largely by CMV exposure. An association between a missense DCLRE1C variant and V-gene and J-gene trimming of TCR beta chains was found in a later genetic analysis and replicated in an independent cohort. A later analysis found that TCR association rates varied across HLA loci, with DRB1 alleles showing the most associated TCRs and HLA-C alleles the fewest. A total of roughly 160 TCR beta chains were listed by the study as associated with cytomegalovirus. A later genetic analysis reported fewer N-insertions in productive TCRs among donors in an Asian-associated ancestry cluster than the roughly 690-donor mean. An earlier analysis of approximately 600 of the donors showed that most TCR beta V segments appeared in productive rearrangements either about 87% or about 30% of the time, which broadly matched IMGT annotations. According to a later analysis, parvovirus B19, influenza, CMV and Epstein-Barr virus appeared linked to several top co-occurrence clusters. Cytomegalovirus status was reported to be diagnosed by the classifier with high specificity and sensitivity in both the original and validation cohorts. In a later analysis, HLA-associated TCR beta chains were found to be more clonally expanded and to have lower generation probabilities than equally common non-associated chains. Because the 87-base-pair reads could not distinguish some IMGT-functional V segments, including TRBV6-2 and TRBV6-3, those segments were excluded. Because counts were too low, seventeen rarely observed V segments, including chromosome 9 orphons, were excluded from the earlier analysis of several hundred of the donors. A further reported finding was that TCR beta sequences accurately predicted the HLA-A and HLA-B alleles for most subjects in the first cohort. Specific HLA alleles were associated with 16,951 TCR beta sequences at a false discovery rate of 0.05 in a later analysis. In vitro tests confirmed that three of the cytomegalovirus-associated TCR beta chains recognize cytomegalovirus antigens. Because HLA typing was missing for some donors at each locus, association tests included only the typed subset. Assigning TCR associations to individual alleles was difficult when HLA alleles, especially DR and DQ, strongly co-occurred. The sequencing pipeline was judged likely to have produced a cluster of highly shared sequence variants as a technical artifact.

Note on this clone: This receptor's antigen is unknown. Base qualities are missing; no much larger clone stands one base away.

In total, fewer than 750 healthy bone marrow donors made up the cohort. At the time of sampling, every cohort member was nominally healthy, though immune exposures that went unrecorded were likely present. The donor tested CMV seronegative and was one of the 352 seronegative cohort members. A peripheral blood sample was provided by each donor, and peripheral blood mononuclear cells were used for TCR beta sequencing. The Qiagen DNeasy Blood Extraction Kit was used to extract genomic DNA from the blood cell samples. Inclusive of the bounding cysteine and phenylalanine, the CDR3 is 16 residues long. Of the read, only the CDR3 DNA is kept; its 48 bases are in frame from base 1. At the junction V is shortened by 0 bases and J by 2 bases, with 13 bases in between. Sequences LGHNA (CDR1) and YSLEER (CDR2) are obtained from the germline V gene. Library preparation used the immunoSEQ multiplex PCR assay. For the multiplex PCR, a mixture combining 60 forward primers for TCR Vbeta segments and 13 reverse primers for TCR Jbeta segments was used. Amplification of the CDR3 region of rearranged TCR beta genes was performed with a multiplex PCR assay on genomic DNA. The Illumina HiSeq System was used to sequence the amplified TCR beta libraries as 87-base-pair reads. As for the authors' bioinformatics: Across the 640 or so repertoires, a later analysis counted tens of millions of unique TCR beta chains, about 10 million of which were shared by at least two donors. To remove PCR and sequencing errors, raw reads were error-corrected and collapsed into unique sequences using a nearest-neighbor algorithm that merged closely related sequences. Alignment of CDR3 sequences to IMGT reference sequences was used to assign V, D and J gene segments. For a sequence to be retained, a match of at least six nucleotides to both a V gene segment and a J gene segment was required. A rearrangement counted as productive if the CDR3 had no stop codons and remained in frame with V and J, and every other rearrangement counted as non-productive. CDR3 was defined according to IMGT convention as the region running from the second conserved V-encoded cysteine to the conserved J-encoded phenylalanine. Sequences without an unambiguous match to a single V gene segment were excluded from the earlier analysis of about 600 of the donors. An earlier analysis of 500 to 600 of the donors classified V segments as functional when productive rearrangements were above 56.7% and as segregating when the standard deviation between donors was above 5%. A statistical classification framework was built to diagnose cytomegalovirus status from the catalog of TCR beta chain sequences. V and J gene assignment, in a later analysis, came from comparing TCR nucleotide sequences with IMGT/GENE-DB human TR gene sequences. A later analysis assigned CDR3 sequences and most-parsimonious VDJ recombination scenarios with the TCRdist pipeline. In a later analysis, each TCR beta chain was defined by its CDR3 amino acid sequence together with its V-gene family, and reads without a unique V-gene family were excluded. As a way to deal with suspected cross-contamination and a sequencing artifact, a later analysis dropped nearly 600 nucleotide sequences that were highly shared and had low generation probability. A later analysis calculated a clonal expansion index for each public chain from normalized within-repertoire ranks of inferred template counts. A later analysis computed generation probabilities with a VDJ recombination model fitted to out-of-frame rearrangements, and checked the results against IGoR. In a later analysis, TCR-TCR, TCR-HLA and TCR-CMV co-occurrence was scored with hypergeometric tests, and a repertoire-size bias correction was applied to TCR pairs. False discovery rates were estimated in a later analysis by permuting HLA or CMV assignments 20 times. A later analysis grouped co-occurring TCRs with DBSCAN, adding TCRdist sequence similarity when clustering within HLA-allele-positive subsets. For co-occurrence clustering, repertoires with fewer than 30,000 or more than 120,000 public chains were excluded, along with a handful of repertoires with anomalous nucleotide sharing. TCRdb obtained this table from immuneACCESS and retained in-frame rearrangements with V and J assigned. These tables miss some clones; where compared with another copy, unresolved V genes account for less than half of the shortfall, and the remainder is unexplained. V, J and clone size are taken as reported in that table, and D and trimming were inferred from the DNA itself. The sample data list around 180,000 clones, and around 81% of these were observed just once. In total, the top ten clones hold 5.7% of the sample.

The sample taken for sequencing was PBMCs. This TCR was sampled from a man in his forties in good health and CMV-seronegative. Recombination joined TRBV4-3 with TRBJ1-1; confidence is insufficient to name the D gene. The DNA sequence reads TGCGCCAGCAGCCAAGATCTGGGCAGCCCAAACACTGAAGCTTTCTTT. Its protein reads: CASSQDLGSPNTEAFF.